These 7 T cell receptor beta chains originate from one sample sequenced in a study of cytomegalovirus exposure and HLA in healthy donors. Here immunoSEQ multiplex PCR was the method, and the copy in TCRdb shows in-frame clones only, minus some. Of 150,000 to 250,000 clones listed, about 81% are singletons. The sample taken for sequencing was PBMCs. The receptor set was obtained from a woman aged 30 to 39 in good health and CMV-seronegative.

V is TRBV9 and J is TRBJ2-1; TRBD2 agrees at 9 bases. Trimming cost V 4 bases and J 8 bases; bases outside gene matches: 7. The CDR3 loop spans 14 amino acids. Germline assignment: CDR1 SGDLS and CDR2 YYNGEE. CDR3 nucleotide sequence: TGTGCCAGCAGCCCCCACGGCGGGGGGGATGAGCAGTTCTTC. This translates into CASSPHGGGDEQFF.

The rearrangement joins TRBV7-3 to TRBJ1-5, with D tentatively TRBD1 (6 bases). V gave up 8 bases and J gave up 3 bases, with 11 bases separating them. The CDR3 is made up of 13 amino acids. Germline V gene lookup returns CDR1 SGHTA and CDR2 FQGTGA. CDR3: CASSRGYNQPQHF. The DNA of the CDR3 is TGTGCCAGCTCCAGGGGTTACAATCAGCCCCAGCATTTT.

The chain is built from TRBV15 and TRBJ2-2; 8 bases fit TRBD1. The CDR3 sequence is 15 residues long. CDR1 is LNHNV and CDR2 is YYDKDF in the germline V gene (reference sequence). V lost 0 bases to trimming and J lost 6 bases; unmatched junction nucleotides: 3. The CDR3 here is CATSRDRTGSGELFF. The CDR3 region has the DNA TGTGCCACCAGCAGAGACCGGACAGGGTCCGGGGAGCTGTTTTTT.

This clone was observed once. The rearrangement uses TRBV7-3 and TRBJ1-2, with TRBD1 matching over 9 bases. Germline-derived CDR1 and CDR2 are SGHTA and FQGTGA. The CDR3 is made up of 16 amino acids. V gave up 4 bases and J gave up 6 bases; unmatched junction bases: 12. DNA of the CDR3: TGTGCCAGCAGCTGGGACCAGGGACAGGGAAGAAATGGCTACACCTTC. Amino acid sequence: CASSWDQGQGRNGYTF.

The chain carries TRBV4-1 and TRBJ2-1, with a possible D match to TRBD1 (8 bases). This CDR3 is built from 18 residues. Germline V gene data show CDR1 as MGHRA and CDR2 as YSYEKL. V dropped 4 bases and J dropped 6 bases, with 25 bases sitting between them. The CDR3 sequence: CASSLTGGAVAKGNEQFF. CDR3 nucleotides: TGCGCCAGCAGCCTAACAGGGGGGGCGGTTGCCAAGGGCAATGAGCAGTTCTTC.

V is TRBV7-9 and J is TRBJ1-2, with 7 bases lining up with TRBD1. V lost 5 bases to trimming and J lost 6 bases; unmatched junction nucleotides: 12. Germline values: CDR1 SEHNR, CDR2 FQNEAQ (reference sequence). This CDR3 spans 15 amino acids. The CDR3 spells CASSPGKGARNGYTF. The DNA for the CDR3 is TGTGCCAGCAGCCCAGGGAAGGGGGCGCGGAATGGCTACACCTTC.

The chain uses TRBV5-1 and TRBJ1-4, with D perhaps matching TRBD1 (5 bases). The V and J ends lost 4 bases and 3 bases respectively, with 13 bases between them. CDR1 is SGHRS and CDR2 is YFSETQ in the germline V gene. CDR3 length: 15 amino acids. In nucleotides, the CDR3 is TGCGCCAGCAGCGACAAGGGGTGGTCTAATGAAAAACTGTTTTTT. Translated, it gives CASSDKGWSNEKLFF. Together with reference TRBV5-1 and TRBJ1-4, the CDR3 gives the full variable domain: KAGVTQTPRYLIKTRGQQVTLSCSPISGHRSVSWYQQTPGQGLQFLFEYFSETQRNKGNFPGRFSGRQFSNSRSEMNVSTLELGDSALYLCASSDKGWSNEKLFFGSGTQLSVL.